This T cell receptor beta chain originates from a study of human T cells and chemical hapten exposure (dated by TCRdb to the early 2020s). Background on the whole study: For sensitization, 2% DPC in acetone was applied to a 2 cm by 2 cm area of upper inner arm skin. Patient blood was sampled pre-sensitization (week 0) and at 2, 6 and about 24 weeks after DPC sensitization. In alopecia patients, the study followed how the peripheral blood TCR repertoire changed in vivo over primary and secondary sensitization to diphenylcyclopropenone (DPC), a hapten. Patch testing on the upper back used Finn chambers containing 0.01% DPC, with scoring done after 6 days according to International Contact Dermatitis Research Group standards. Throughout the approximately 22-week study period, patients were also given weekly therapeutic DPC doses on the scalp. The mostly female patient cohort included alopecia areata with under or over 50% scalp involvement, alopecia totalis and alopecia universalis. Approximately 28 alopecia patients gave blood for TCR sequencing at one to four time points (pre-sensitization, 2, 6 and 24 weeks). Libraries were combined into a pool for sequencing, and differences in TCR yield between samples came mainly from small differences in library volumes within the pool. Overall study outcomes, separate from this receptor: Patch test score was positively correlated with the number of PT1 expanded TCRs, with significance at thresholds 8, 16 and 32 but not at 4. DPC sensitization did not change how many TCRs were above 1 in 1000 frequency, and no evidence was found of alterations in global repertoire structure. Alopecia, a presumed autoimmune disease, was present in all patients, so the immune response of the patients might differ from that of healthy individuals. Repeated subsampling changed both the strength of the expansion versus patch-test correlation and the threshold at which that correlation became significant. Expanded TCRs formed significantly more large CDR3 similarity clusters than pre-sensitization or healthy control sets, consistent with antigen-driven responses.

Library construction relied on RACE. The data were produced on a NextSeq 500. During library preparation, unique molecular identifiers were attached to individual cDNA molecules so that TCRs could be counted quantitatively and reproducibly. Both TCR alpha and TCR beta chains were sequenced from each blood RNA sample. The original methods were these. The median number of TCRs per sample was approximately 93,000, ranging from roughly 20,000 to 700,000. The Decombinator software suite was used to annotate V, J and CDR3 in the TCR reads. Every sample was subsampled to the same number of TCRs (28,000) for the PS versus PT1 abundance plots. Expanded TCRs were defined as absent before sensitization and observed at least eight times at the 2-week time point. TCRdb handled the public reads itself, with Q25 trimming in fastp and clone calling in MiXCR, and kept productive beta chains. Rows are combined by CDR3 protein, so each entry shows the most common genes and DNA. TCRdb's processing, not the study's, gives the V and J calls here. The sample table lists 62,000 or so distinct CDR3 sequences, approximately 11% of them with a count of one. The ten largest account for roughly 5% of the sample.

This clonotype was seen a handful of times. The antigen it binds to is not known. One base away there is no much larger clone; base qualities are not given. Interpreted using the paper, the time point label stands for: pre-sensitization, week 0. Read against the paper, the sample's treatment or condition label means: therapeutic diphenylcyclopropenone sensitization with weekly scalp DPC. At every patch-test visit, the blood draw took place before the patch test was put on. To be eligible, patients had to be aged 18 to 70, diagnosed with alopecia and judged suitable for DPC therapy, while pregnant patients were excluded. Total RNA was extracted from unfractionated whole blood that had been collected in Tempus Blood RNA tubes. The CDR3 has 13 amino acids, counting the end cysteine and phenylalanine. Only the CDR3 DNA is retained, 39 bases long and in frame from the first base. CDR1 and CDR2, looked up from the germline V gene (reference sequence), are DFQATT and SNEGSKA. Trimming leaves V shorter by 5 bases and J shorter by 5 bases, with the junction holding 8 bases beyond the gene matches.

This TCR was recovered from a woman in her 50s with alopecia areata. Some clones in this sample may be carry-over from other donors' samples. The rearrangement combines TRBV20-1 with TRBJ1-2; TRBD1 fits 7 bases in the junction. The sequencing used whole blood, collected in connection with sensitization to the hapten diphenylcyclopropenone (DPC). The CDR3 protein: CSALTQGVYGYTF. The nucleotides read TGCAGTGCTCTGACTCAGGGGGTTTATGGCTACACCTTC.